The subject of this entry is one T cell receptor (beta chain). What it recognizes is unknown. The source of the sample is a study of human thymus T cells. Trimming removed 11 bases at V and 3 bases at J, with 26 bases between. The V gene's germline CDR1 is SEHNR and CDR2 FQNEAQ (reference sequence). This CDR3 is 16 amino acids long. Corrective cardiac surgery supplied the resected thymus tissue. Corrective surgery for congenital heart defects was being performed on the healthy Finnish infants who were the donors. Sequencing was performed with immunoSEQ multiplex PCR; in TCRdb, only in-frame clones are kept and a portion is missing. The repertoire has fewer than 90,000 clones, just over 95% of them found once; the top ten carry under 0.035%. Overall study results and limits: Related research examined unrelated individuals and reported that their thymic repertoires overlapped highly. Within thymic and blood repertoires, V and J gene usage appeared to be biased.

Material for sequencing was thymus tissue. This clonotype was obtained from a boy under two years old with a congenital heart defect but otherwise immunologically healthy. This chain uses TRBV7-9 with TRBJ2-7; TRBD1 might be the D (6 bases). In DNA form, the CDR3 reads TGTGCCGGCCCTCTCCCTTTACGGTCACAGGGCTACGAGCAGTACTTC. Encoded protein: CAGPLPLRSQGYEQYF. The entire variable domain, with the rest obtained from reference TRBV7-9 and TRBJ2-7, is as follows: DTGVSQNPRHKITKRGQNVTFRCDPISEHNRLYWYRQTLGQGPEFLTYFQNEAQLEKSRLLSDRFSAERPKGSFSTLEIQRTEQGDSAMYLCAGPLPLRSQGYEQYFGPGTRLTVT.